This T cell receptor beta chain was identified in a study of vaccination effects on CD4 cells after COVID-19. Study outcomes and limitations: The authors studied few convalescent patients and collected no early post-infection timepoints. Cross-reaction with common cold coronaviruses was seen in only 1 of 255 vaccine-induced clones from healthy vaccinees.

TCRdb's copy holds only in-frame clones and misses some; the assay was immunoSEQ multiplex PCR. The sample lists 20,000 to 25,000 clones, approximately 70% occurring once. Points on this clone: Its antigen is currently unknown.

Under the ViraFEST assay, PBMC were stimulated with viral peptide pools so that antigen-specific CD4+ T cells expanded. Sequencing was performed afterwards. Isolation of CD4+ T cells took place after about 10 days of culture. According to the study, vaccine recipients showed no prior SARS-CoV-2 infection and negative nucleocapsid antibodies. The authors exchanged half the medium for IL-2 medium on days 3 and 7. The CDR3 extends over 15 amino acids. With V trimmed by 1 base and J by 5 bases, 4 bases remained unmatched. Per germline, CDR1 MGHDK and CDR2 SYGVNS. V usage is TRBV25-1 and J usage is TRBJ1-4; 7 bases agree with TRBD1. The input for sequencing was CD4+ T cells from PBMCs cultured with HCoV-229E spike peptides, taken before COVID-19 vaccination. The receptor was isolated from a human donor who received a COVID-19 vaccine. The CDR3 spells CASSESGTVNEKLFF. In DNA form, the CDR3 reads TGTGCCAGCAGTGAATCCGGGACAGTAAATGAAAAACTGTTTTTT.